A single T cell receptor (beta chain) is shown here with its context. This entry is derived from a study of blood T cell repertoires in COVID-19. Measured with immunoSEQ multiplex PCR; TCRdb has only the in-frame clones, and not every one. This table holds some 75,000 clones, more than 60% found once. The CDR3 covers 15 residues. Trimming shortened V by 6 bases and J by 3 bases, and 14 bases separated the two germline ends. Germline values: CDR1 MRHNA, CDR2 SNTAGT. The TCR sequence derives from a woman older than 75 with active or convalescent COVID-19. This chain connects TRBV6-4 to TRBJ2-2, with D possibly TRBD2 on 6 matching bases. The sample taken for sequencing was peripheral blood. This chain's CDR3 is CASSLGTFDTGELFF. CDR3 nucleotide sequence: TGTGCCAGCAGCCTGGGGACTTTCGACACCGGGGAGCTGTTTTTT.